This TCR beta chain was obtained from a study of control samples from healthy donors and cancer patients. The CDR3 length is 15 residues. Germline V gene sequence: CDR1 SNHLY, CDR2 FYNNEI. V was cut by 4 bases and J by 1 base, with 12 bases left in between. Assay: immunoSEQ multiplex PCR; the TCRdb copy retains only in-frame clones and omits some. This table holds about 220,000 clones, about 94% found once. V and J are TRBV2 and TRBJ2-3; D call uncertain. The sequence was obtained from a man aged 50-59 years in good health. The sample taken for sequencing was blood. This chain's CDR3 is CASSVTTFRTDTQYF. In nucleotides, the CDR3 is TGTGCCAGCAGTGTCACCACCTTTCGCACAGATACGCAGTATTTT. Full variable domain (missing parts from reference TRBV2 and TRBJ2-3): EPEVTQTPSHQVTQMGQEVILRCVPISNHLYFYWYRQILGQKVEFLVSFYNNEISEKSEIFDDQFSVERPDGSNFTLKIRSTKLEDSAMYFCASSVTTFRTDTQYFGPGTRLTVL.